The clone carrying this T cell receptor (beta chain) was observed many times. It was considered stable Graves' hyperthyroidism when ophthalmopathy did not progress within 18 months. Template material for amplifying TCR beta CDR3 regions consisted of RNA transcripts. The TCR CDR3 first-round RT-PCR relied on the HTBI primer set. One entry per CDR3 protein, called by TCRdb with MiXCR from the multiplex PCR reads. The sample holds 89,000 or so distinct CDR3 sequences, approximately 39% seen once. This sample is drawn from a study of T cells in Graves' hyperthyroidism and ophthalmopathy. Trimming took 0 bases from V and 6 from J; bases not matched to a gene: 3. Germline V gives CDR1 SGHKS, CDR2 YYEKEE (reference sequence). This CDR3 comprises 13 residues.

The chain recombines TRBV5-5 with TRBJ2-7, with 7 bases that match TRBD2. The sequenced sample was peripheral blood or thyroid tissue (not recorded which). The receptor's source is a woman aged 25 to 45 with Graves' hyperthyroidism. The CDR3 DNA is TGTGCCAGCAGCTTGGTCGGGAGGCCCGAGCAGTACTTC. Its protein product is CASSLVGRPEQYF.